Below, one T cell receptor beta chain is given with its context. As yet, its antigen is unknown. The same CDR3 also results from other DNA sequences found in this sample. Participants comprised healthy donors of bone marrow. It was with 60 Vbeta and 13 Jbeta primers that the PCR ran. Profiled with immunoSEQ multiplex PCR; TCRdb holds only in-frame clones, not every one. The table shows about 170,000 clones, with around three quarters occurring only once. This sample is part of a study of cytomegalovirus exposure and HLA in healthy donors. Background on the study: Researchers previously reported finding 90 million to 130 million unique TCR beta sequences from roughly 200 million T cells. Regarding the study as a whole: Donors belonging to an Asian-associated ancestry cluster reportedly showed fewer N-insertions in productive TCRs than the 666-donor mean, according to what a later analysis found.

From germline, CDR1 is SQVTM and CDR2 ANQGSEA. This CDR3 contains 14 residues. Trimming pared 1 base from V and 4 bases from J, leaving 13 bases between. The rearrangement uses TRBV29-1 and TRBJ1-1; tentatively, D is TRBD1 (6 bases). The sample was PBMCs. The receptor comes from a woman aged 30 to 39 in good health and CMV-seropositive. The CDR3 DNA sequence: TGCAGCGTTGAAGGAGGGGGATTTGGCACTGAAGCTTTCTTT. This encodes CSVEGGGFGTEAFF. Full variable domain (rest looked up from reference TRBV29-1 and TRBJ1-1): SAVISQKPSRDICQRGTSLTIQCQVDSQVTMMFWYRQQPGQSLTLIATANQGSEATYESGFVIDKFPISRPNLTFSTLTVSNMSPEDSSIYLCSVEGGGFGTEAFFGQGTRLTVV.